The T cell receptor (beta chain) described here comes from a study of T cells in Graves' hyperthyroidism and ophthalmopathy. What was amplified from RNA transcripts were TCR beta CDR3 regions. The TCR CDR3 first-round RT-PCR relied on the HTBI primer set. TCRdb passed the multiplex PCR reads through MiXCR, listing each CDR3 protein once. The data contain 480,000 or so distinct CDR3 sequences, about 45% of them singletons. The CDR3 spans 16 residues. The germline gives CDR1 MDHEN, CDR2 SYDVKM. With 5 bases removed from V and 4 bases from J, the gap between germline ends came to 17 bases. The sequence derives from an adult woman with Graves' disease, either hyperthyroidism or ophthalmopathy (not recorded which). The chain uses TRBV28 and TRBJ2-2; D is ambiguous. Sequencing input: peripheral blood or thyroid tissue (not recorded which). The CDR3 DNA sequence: TGTGCCAGCAGTACCACGTCCCCGGTCGGCACCGGGGAGCTGTTTTTT. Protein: CASSTTSPVGTGELFF. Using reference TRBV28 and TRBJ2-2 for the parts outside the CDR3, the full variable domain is DVKVTQSSRYLVKRTGEKVFLECVQDMDHENMFWYRQDPGLGLRLIYFSYDVKMKEKGDIPEGYSVSREKKERFSLILESASTNQTSMYLCASSTTSPVGTGELFFGEGSRLTVL.